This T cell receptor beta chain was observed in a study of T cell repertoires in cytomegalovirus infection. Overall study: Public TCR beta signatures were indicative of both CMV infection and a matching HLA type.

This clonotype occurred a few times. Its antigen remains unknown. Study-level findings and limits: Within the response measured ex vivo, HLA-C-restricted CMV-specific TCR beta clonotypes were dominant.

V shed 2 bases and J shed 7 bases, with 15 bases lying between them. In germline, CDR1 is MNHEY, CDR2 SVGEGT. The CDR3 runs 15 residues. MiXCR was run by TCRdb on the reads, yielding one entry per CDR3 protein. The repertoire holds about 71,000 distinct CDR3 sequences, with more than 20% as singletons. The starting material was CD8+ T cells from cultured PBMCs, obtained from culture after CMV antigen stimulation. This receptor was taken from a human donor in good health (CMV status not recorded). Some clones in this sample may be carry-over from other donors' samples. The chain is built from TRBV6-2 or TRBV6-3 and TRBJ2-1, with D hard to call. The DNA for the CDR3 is TGTGCCAGCAGTTACCCACCCACCGAGAGGAATGAGCAGTTCTTC. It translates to CASSYPPTERNEQFF.